These T cell receptor beta chains were read from a single sample in a study of shared clonotypes between healthy human individuals. Some clones are missing from TCRdb's copy, which holds only in-frame ones; the method was immunoSEQ multiplex PCR. The table shows millions of clones, with 85% to 95% occurring only once. Sequenced material: naive CD4+ T cells sorted from blood. Every receptor here comes from a man aged 18 to 30 in good health. The CDR3 runs from the conserved cysteine through the conserved F or W. Fields, in order: D gene, V gene, clone size, J gene, CDR3 protein, CDR3 DNA. A D gene is named only where the DNA matches it firmly. Clone size, where shown, is once, few, many, or a class for clones that have expanded.

D gene: TRBD1; V gene: TRBV10-3; clone size: .; J gene: TRBJ1-6; CDR3 protein: CATRTGQDSPLHF; CDR3 DNA: TGTGCCACCAGGACAGGGCAGGATTCACCCCTCCACTTT
D gene: .; V gene: TRBV5-1; clone size: .; J gene: TRBJ1-1; CDR3 protein: CASSLEVGSTEAFF; CDR3 DNA: TGCGCCAGCAGCTTGGAGGTCGGATCCACTGAAGCTTTCTTT
D gene: .; V gene: TRBV30; clone size: .; J gene: TRBJ1-2; CDR3 protein: CAWNQDKESYGYTF; CDR3 DNA: TGTGCCTGGAATCAAGACAAGGAAAGCTATGGCTACACCTTC
D gene: .; V gene: TRBV9; clone size: .; J gene: TRBJ2-7; CDR3 protein: CASSVDAWGLTSYEQYF; CDR3 DNA: TGTGCCAGCAGCGTAGATGCCTGGGGGCTAACCTCCTACGAGCAGTACTTC
D gene: .; V gene: TRBV14; clone size: .; J gene: TRBJ1-1; CDR3 protein: CASSSGRGAQNTEAFF; CDR3 DNA: TGTGCCAGCAGCTCGGGAAGGGGGGCGCAAAACACTGAAGCTTTCTTT
D gene: .; V gene: TRBV6-5; clone size: .; J gene: TRBJ2-2; CDR3 protein: CASSYFPSATGELFF; CDR3 DNA: TGTGCCAGCAGTTACTTCCCTTCAGCGACCGGGGAGCTGTTTTTT
D gene: .; V gene: TRBV6-5; clone size: .; J gene: TRBJ1-6; CDR3 protein: CASSYRLGLFSPLHF; CDR3 DNA: TGTGCCAGCAGTTACAGGCTGGGGTTGTTCTCACCCCTCCACTTT
D gene: TRBD1; V gene: TRBV9; clone size: .; J gene: TRBJ2-2; CDR3 protein: CASSVGTGQTGELFF; CDR3 DNA: TGTGCCAGCAGCGTGGGGACAGGGCAAACCGGGGAGCTGTTTTTT
D gene: TRBD2; V gene: TRBV4-1; clone size: .; J gene: TRBJ2-7; CDR3 protein: CASSQGLAGAGYEQYF; CDR3 DNA: TGCGCCAGCAGCCAGGGGCTAGCGGGGGCCGGTTACGAGCAGTACTTC
D gene: .; V gene: TRBV7-2; clone size: .; J gene: TRBJ1-6; CDR3 protein: CASSLAYRRSYNSPLHF; CDR3 DNA: TGTGCCAGCAGCCTAGCGTATAGGAGGTCCTATAATTCACCCCTCCACTTT
D gene: TRBD1; V gene: TRBV10-2; clone size: .; J gene: TRBJ2-1; CDR3 protein: CAIEDRERWNEQFF; CDR3 DNA: TGCGCCATAGAGGACAGGGAACGTTGGAATGAGCAGTTCTTC
D gene: .; V gene: TRBV6-1; clone size: .; J gene: TRBJ2-5; CDR3 protein: CASSEAGETQYF; CDR3 DNA: TGTGCCAGCAGTGAAGCAGGAGAGACCCAGTACTTC
D gene: TRBD1; V gene: TRBV10-3; clone size: once; J gene: TRBJ2-7; CDR3 protein: CAISRDRGLLREQYF; CDR3 DNA: TGTGCCATCAGTCGGGACAGGGGATTGCTGCGGGAGCAGTACTTC
D gene: .; V gene: TRBV27; clone size: .; J gene: TRBJ2-2; CDR3 protein: CASSRGGGRAGTGELFF; CDR3 DNA: TGTGCCAGCAGTAGAGGAGGGGGCCGAGCGGGCACCGGGGAGCTGTTTTTT
D gene: TRBD2; V gene: TRBV30; clone size: .; J gene: TRBJ2-1; CDR3 protein: CAWSGAGGVYNEQFF; CDR3 DNA: TGTGCCTGGAGTGGAGCGGGAGGGGTCTACAATGAGCAGTTCTTC
D gene: TRBD1; V gene: TRBV27; clone size: .; J gene: TRBJ1-1; CDR3 protein: CASSAQGDTEAFF; CDR3 DNA: TGTGCCAGCAGTGCGCAGGGGGACACTGAAGCTTTCTTT
D gene: .; V gene: TRBV2; clone size: .; J gene: TRBJ2-7; CDR3 protein: CASSDRPYYEQYF; CDR3 DNA: TGTGCCAGCAGTGACCGGCCATACTACGAGCAGTACTTC
D gene: .; V gene: TRBV11-2; clone size: once; J gene: TRBJ1-5; CDR3 protein: CASSLGRERGTQPQHF; CDR3 DNA: TGTGCCAGCAGCTTAGGTAGGGAAAGGGGCACTCAGCCCCAGCATTTT
D gene: TRBD1; V gene: TRBV5-1; clone size: .; J gene: TRBJ2-5; CDR3 protein: CASKVYSGQGLSQYF; CDR3 DNA: TGCGCCAGCAAGGTATATTCTGGACAGGGGTTGTCCCAGTACTTC
D gene: .; V gene: TRBV25-1; clone size: .; J gene: TRBJ1-1; CDR3 protein: CASSGALGFTEAFF; CDR3 DNA: TGTGCCAGCAGTGGGGCTTTAGGGTTCACTGAAGCTTTCTTT
D gene: TRBD2; V gene: TRBV30; clone size: .; J gene: TRBJ2-4; CDR3 protein: CAWSSGGEIQYF; CDR3 DNA: TGTGCCTGGAGTTCGGGAGGGGAAATTCAGTACTTC
D gene: TRBD2; V gene: TRBV6-1; clone size: .; J gene: TRBJ2-7; CDR3 protein: CASSLAGTREQYF; CDR3 DNA: TGTGCCAGCAGCCTAGCGGGGACTCGGGAGCAGTACTTC
D gene: .; V gene: TRBV30; clone size: .; J gene: TRBJ1-2; CDR3 protein: CAWSPTTALGGYTF; CDR3 DNA: TGTGCCTGGAGCCCCACCACCGCGCTTGGGGGCTACACCTTC
D gene: TRBD2; V gene: TRBV5-8; clone size: .; J gene: TRBJ2-5; CDR3 protein: CASSSGPGGAQTQYF; CDR3 DNA: TGTGCCAGCAGCTCCGGGCCGGGGGGAGCGCAGACCCAGTACTTC
D gene: .; V gene: TRBV6-4; clone size: .; J gene: TRBJ2-3; CDR3 protein: CASKSRGASTDTQYF; CDR3 DNA: TGTGCCAGCAAGTCTAGGGGGGCTAGCACAGATACGCAGTATTTT
D gene: .; V gene: TRBV6-5; clone size: .; J gene: TRBJ1-5; CDR3 protein: CASSYLDGGQPQHF; CDR3 DNA: TGTGCCAGCAGTTACCTGGACGGAGGGCAGCCCCAGCATTTT
D gene: TRBD1; V gene: TRBV6-6; clone size: .; J gene: TRBJ2-7; CDR3 protein: CASSYSIRTGVYEQYF; CDR3 DNA: TGTGCCAGCAGTTACTCCATCCGGACAGGGGTCTACGAGCAGTACTTC
D gene: TRBD1; V gene: TRBV9; clone size: .; J gene: TRBJ2-3; CDR3 protein: CASSVKGALITDTQYF; CDR3 DNA: TGTGCCAGCAGCGTAAAGGGGGCCCTCATCACAGATACGCAGTATTTT
D gene: .; V gene: TRBV4-1; clone size: .; J gene: TRBJ2-6; CDR3 protein: CASSPLGVNVLTF; CDR3 DNA: TGCGCCAGCAGCCCCTTAGGGGTCAACGTCCTGACTTTC
D gene: .; V gene: TRBV7-9; clone size: .; J gene: TRBJ2-3; CDR3 protein: CASSQGSGRVDTQYF; CDR3 DNA: TGTGCCAGCAGCCAGGGGTCAGGGCGCGTAGATACGCAGTATTTT
D gene: TRBD1; V gene: TRBV18; clone size: .; J gene: TRBJ1-5; CDR3 protein: CASSRDRSYSNQPQHF; CDR3 DNA: TGTGCCAGCTCCCGGGACAGGTCTTATAGCAATCAGCCCCAGCATTTT
D gene: .; V gene: TRBV5-1; clone size: .; J gene: TRBJ2-7; CDR3 protein: CASRGQDGEQYF; CDR3 DNA: TGCGCCAGCAGGGGGCAGGATGGTGAGCAGTACTTC
D gene: .; V gene: TRBV15; clone size: .; J gene: TRBJ2-1; CDR3 protein: CATSRGGYNEQFF; CDR3 DNA: TGTGCCACCAGCAGAGGGGGCTACAATGAGCAGTTCTTC
D gene: .; V gene: TRBV18; clone size: once; J gene: TRBJ1-1; CDR3 protein: CASSPPVRMNTEAFF; CDR3 DNA: TGTGCCAGCTCACCACCGGTCAGGATGAACACTGAAGCTTTCTTT
D gene: .; V gene: TRBV28; clone size: .; J gene: TRBJ2-2; CDR3 protein: CASQKGDTGELFF; CDR3 DNA: TGTGCCAGCCAGAAGGGGGACACCGGGGAGCTGTTTTTT
D gene: .; V gene: TRBV25-1; clone size: .; J gene: TRBJ2-5; CDR3 protein: CASSERGRETQYF; CDR3 DNA: TGTGCCAGCAGTGAGAGAGGTCGCGAGACCCAGTACTTC
D gene: TRBD2; V gene: TRBV19; clone size: .; J gene: TRBJ2-7; CDR3 protein: CASRSAGTSGEQYF; CDR3 DNA: TGTGCCAGTAGGTCCGCCGGGACTAGCGGTGAGCAGTACTTC
D gene: .; V gene: TRBV4-1; clone size: .; J gene: TRBJ1-6; CDR3 protein: CASSQEGRVGSPLHF; CDR3 DNA: TGCGCCAGCAGCCAAGAGGGCAGGGTAGGTTCACCCCTCCACTTT
D gene: .; V gene: TRBV5-1; clone size: .; J gene: TRBJ2-5; CDR3 protein: CASSHTGDQQETQYF; CDR3 DNA: TGCGCCAGCAGCCATACGGGTGATCAGCAAGAGACCCAGTACTTC
D gene: TRBD1; V gene: TRBV5-1; clone size: .; J gene: TRBJ1-5; CDR3 protein: CASSAGQNNQPQHF; CDR3 DNA: TGCGCCAGCAGCGCGGGACAGAACAATCAGCCCCAGCATTTT
D gene: .; V gene: TRBV6-5; clone size: .; J gene: TRBJ1-3; CDR3 protein: CASSSPGGGGNTIYF; CDR3 DNA: TGTGCCAGCAGTTCTCCGGGGGGCGGTGGAAACACCATATATTTT
D gene: .; V gene: TRBV7-9; clone size: .; J gene: TRBJ2-3; CDR3 protein: CASSFMSAGFSTDTQYF; CDR3 DNA: TGTGCCAGCAGCTTTATGTCGGCCGGATTTAGCACAGATACGCAGTATTTT
D gene: .; V gene: TRBV29-1; clone size: .; J gene: TRBJ2-7; CDR3 protein: CSVGPYRTSYEQYF; CDR3 DNA: TGCAGCGTGGGACCCTATCGTACCTCCTACGAGCAGTACTTC
D gene: .; V gene: TRBV18; clone size: .; J gene: TRBJ1-3; CDR3 protein: CASSPVGTGMPGNTIYF; CDR3 DNA: TGTGCCAGCTCACCAGTTGGGACCGGAATGCCTGGAAACACCATATATTTT
D gene: .; V gene: TRBV7-8; clone size: .; J gene: TRBJ2-2; CDR3 protein: CASSLAQAAYTGELFF; CDR3 DNA: TGTGCCAGCAGCTTAGCGCAGGCAGCCTACACCGGGGAGCTGTTTTTT
D gene: .; V gene: TRBV19; clone size: .; J gene: TRBJ1-2; CDR3 protein: CASSIDGFRGYTF; CDR3 DNA: TGTGCCAGTAGTATAGACGGATTTCGGGGCTACACCTTC
D gene: TRBD1; V gene: TRBV11-2; clone size: .; J gene: TRBJ2-5; CDR3 protein: CASSLVGGQGETQYF; CDR3 DNA: TGTGCCAGCAGCTTAGTGGGGGGACAGGGAGAGACCCAGTACTTC
D gene: TRBD2; V gene: TRBV4-1; clone size: .; J gene: TRBJ2-7; CDR3 protein: CASSQDNSGSGRRDEQYF; CDR3 DNA: TGCGCCAGCAGCCAAGATAATTCGGGAAGCGGGAGGCGCGACGAGCAGTACTTC